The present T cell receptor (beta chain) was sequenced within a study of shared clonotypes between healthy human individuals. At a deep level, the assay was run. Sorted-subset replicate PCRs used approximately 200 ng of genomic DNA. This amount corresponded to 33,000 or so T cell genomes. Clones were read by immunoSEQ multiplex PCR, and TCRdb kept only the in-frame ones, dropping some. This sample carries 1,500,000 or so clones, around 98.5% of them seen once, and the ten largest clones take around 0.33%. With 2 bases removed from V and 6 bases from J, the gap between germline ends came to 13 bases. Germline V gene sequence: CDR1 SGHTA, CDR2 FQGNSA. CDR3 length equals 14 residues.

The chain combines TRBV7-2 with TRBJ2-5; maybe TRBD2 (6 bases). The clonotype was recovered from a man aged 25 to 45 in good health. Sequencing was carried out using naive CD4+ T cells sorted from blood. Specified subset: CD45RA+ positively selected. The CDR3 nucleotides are TGTGCCAGCAGCTTATCTAGCGCCGGAAAGACCCAGTACTTC. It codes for CASSLSSAGKTQYF.